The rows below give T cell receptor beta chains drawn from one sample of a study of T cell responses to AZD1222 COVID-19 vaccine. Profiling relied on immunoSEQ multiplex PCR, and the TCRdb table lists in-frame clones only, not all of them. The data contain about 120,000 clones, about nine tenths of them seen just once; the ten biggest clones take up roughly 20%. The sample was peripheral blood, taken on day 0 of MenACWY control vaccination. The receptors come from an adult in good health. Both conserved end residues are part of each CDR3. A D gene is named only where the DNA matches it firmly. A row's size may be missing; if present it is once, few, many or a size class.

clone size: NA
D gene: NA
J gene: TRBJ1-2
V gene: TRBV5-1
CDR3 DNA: TGCGCCAGCAGCTCAATACAGGGCCTCTCTGGCTACACCTTC
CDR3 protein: CASSSIQGLSGYTF

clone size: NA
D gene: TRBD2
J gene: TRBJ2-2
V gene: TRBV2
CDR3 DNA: TGTGCCAGCAGTGAGGGACTAGCCCCGAACACCGGGGAGCTGTTTTTT
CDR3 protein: CASSEGLAPNTGELFF

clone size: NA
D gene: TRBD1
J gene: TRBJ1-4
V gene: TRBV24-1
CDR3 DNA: TGTGCCACCAGCGATCCCGGACAGGGGAATGAAAAACTGTTTTTT
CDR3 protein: CATSDPGQGNEKLFF

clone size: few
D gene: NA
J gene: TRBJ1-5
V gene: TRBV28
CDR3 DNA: TGTGCCAGCAGTCTAGACAGTTATAGCAATCAGCCCCAGCATTTT
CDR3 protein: CASSLDSYSNQPQHF

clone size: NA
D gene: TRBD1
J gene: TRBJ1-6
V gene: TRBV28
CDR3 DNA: TGTGCCTCCCTCGGGGCGTTTGGACAGGGGGGTTCACCCCTCCACTTT
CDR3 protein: CASLGAFGQGGSPLHF

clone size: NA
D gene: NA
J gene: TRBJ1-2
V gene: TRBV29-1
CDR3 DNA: TGCAGCGTTTTGACACAGCACTATGGCTACACCTTC
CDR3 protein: CSVLTQHYGYTF

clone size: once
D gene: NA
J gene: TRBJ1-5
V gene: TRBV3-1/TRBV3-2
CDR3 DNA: TGTGCCAGCAGCCAAGCGCCGGGCCGGCCCCAGCATTTT
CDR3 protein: CASSQAPGRPQHF

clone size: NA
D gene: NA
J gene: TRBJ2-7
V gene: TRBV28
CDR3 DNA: TGTGCCAGCAATCAGGGTGGCGACGAGCAGTACTTC
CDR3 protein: CASNQGGDEQYF

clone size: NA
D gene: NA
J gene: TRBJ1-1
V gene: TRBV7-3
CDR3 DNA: TGTGCCAGCAGCCCCAGGGACGGCATAGGGCAAGCTTTCTTT
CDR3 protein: CASSPRDGIGQAFF

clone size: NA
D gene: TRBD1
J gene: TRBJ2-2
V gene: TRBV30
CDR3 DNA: TGTGCCTGGAGCGGACAGGGACGGGCCGGGGAGCTGTTTTTT
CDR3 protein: CAWSGQGRAGELFF

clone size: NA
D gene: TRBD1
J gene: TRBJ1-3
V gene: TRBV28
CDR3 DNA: TGTGCCAGCAACCCGGTGGGGGGACAGGCTGGAAACACCATATATTTT
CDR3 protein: CASNPVGGQAGNTIYF

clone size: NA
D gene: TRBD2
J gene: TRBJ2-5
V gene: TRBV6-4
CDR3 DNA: TGTGCCAGCAGTGACTCAGCGGGAGCGGAGACCCAGTACTTC
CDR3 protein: CASSDSAGAETQYF

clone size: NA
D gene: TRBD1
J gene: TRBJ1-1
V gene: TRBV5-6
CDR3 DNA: TGTGCCAGCAGCCTCTCGGAGGGACAGATCACTGAAGCTTTCTTT
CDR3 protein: CASSLSEGQITEAFF

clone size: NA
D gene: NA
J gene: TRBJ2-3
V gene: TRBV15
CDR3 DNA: TGTGCCACCAGCGGCAGGGGAAGCACAGATACGCAGTATTTT
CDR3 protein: CATSGRGSTDTQYF

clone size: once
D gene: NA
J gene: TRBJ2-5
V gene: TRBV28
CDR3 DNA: TGTGCCAGCAGTCAACCCCGAGGGGGTTCCCAAGAGACCCAGTACTTC
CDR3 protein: CASSQPRGGSQETQYF

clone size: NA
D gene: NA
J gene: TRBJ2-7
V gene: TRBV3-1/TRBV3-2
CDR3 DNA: TGTGCCAGCAGCCAAGTCATGTACACGAAAGAGCAGTACTTC
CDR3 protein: CASSQVMYTKEQYF

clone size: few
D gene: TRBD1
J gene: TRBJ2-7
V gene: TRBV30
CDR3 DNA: TGTGCCTGGAGAGGACAGGGTGGATTCTACGAGCAGTACTTC
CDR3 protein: CAWRGQGGFYEQYF

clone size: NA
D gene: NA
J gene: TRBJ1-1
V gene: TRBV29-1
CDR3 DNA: TGCAGCGCGGGAGGAGGGGCAGCTTTCTTT
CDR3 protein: CSAGGGAAFF

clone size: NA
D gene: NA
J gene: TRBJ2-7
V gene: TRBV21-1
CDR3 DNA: TGTGCCAGCAGCAATATGGTACGGAGGTACGAGCAGTACTTC
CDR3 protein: CASSNMVRRYEQYF

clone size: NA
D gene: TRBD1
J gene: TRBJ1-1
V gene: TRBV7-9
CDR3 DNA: TGTGCCAGCAGCTTAGGGAGGACAGGGGGGAGCACTGAAGCTTTCTTT
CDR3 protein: CASSLGRTGGSTEAFF

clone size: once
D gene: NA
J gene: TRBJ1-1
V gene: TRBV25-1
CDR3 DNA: TGTGCCAGCAGTACAGTGCTAAACACTGAAGCTTTCTTT
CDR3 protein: CASSTVLNTEAFF

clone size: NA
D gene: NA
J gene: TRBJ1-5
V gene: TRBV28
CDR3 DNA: TGTGCCAGCAGCGAGAGCAATCAGCCCCAGCATTTT
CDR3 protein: CASSESNQPQHF

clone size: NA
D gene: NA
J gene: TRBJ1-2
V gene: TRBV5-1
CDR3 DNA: TGCGCCAGCAGCTTGGGAACAGGGCTCGCCCGGGGCGATGGCTACACCTTC
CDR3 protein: CASSLGTGLARGDGYTF

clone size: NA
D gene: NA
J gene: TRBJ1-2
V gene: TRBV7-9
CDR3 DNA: TGTGCCAGCAGCTCACAGACTCCCAACTATGGCTACACCTTC
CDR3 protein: CASSSQTPNYGYTF

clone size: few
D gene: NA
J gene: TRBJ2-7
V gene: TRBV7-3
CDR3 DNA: TGTGCCAGCAGCTTAACTGGTGGGATCCCCCACGAGCAGTACTTC
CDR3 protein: CASSLTGGIPHEQYF

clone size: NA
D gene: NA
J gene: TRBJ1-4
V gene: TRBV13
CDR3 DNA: TGTGCCAGCAGCGCCCGGACAGCTGAAAAACTGTTTTTT
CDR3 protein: CASSARTAEKLFF

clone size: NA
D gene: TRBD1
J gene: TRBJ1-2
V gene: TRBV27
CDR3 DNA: TGTGCCAGCAGGTCCTACGGTGGAGGAGGGGGCCTCGAGGAAGGCTACACCTTC
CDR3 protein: CASRSYGGGGGLEEGYTF

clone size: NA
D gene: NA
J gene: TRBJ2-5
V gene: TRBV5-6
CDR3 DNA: TGTGCCAGCGACGGGGGGCGATCCGAGACCCAGTACTTC
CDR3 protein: CASDGGRSETQYF

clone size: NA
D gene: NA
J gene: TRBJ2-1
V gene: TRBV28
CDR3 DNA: TGTGCCAGCAGTTTTGGCTCGGGCAATGAGCAGTTCTTC
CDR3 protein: CASSFGSGNEQFF

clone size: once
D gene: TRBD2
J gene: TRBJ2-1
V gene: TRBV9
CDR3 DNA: TGTGCCAGCAGCGAGACTAGCGGGGTTTACAATGAGCAGTTCTTC
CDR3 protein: CASSETSGVYNEQFF

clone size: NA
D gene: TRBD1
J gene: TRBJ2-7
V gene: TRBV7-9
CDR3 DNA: TGTGCCAGCAGCCTACGGGACAGGTACGAGCAGTACTTC
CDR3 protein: CASSLRDRYEQYF

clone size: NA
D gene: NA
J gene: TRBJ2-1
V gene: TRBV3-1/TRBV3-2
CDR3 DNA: TGTGCCAGCAGCCACGACCAGCTCTCCTACAATGAGCAGTTCTTC
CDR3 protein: CASSHDQLSYNEQFF

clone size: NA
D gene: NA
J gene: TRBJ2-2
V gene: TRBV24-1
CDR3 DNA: TGTGCCACCGGGGGGTCTGTTCGGGCGCGCGGAACCGGGGAGCTGTTTTTT
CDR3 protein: CATGGSVRARGTGELFF

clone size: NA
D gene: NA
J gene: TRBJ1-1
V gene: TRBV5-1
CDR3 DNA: TGCGCCAGCAGCTCAGGGGCCGTGAACACTGAAGCTTTCTTT
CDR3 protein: CASSSGAVNTEAFF

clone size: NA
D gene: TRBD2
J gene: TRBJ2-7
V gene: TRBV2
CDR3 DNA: TGTGCCAGCAGTCTCCAGACTAGCGGGAGTTACGAGCAGTACTTC
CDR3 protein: CASSLQTSGSYEQYF

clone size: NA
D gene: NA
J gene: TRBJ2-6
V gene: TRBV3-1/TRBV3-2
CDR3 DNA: TGTGCCAGCACCCAACAGGGAGGAGTGGGCAACGTCCTGACTTTC
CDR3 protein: CASTQQGGVGNVLTF

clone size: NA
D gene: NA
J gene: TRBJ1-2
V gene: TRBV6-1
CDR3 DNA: TGTGCCAGCAGTGAAGCAGGCAACTATGGCTACACCTTC
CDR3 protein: CASSEAGNYGYTF

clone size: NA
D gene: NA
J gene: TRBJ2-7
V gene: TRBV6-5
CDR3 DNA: TGTGCCAGCAGGCCAGGCCGCAGGTACGAGCAGTACTTC
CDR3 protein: CASRPGRRYEQYF

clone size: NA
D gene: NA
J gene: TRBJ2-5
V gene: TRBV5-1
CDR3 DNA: TGCGCCAGCAGCTTGCCCCAGGGTGGGGAGACCCAGTACTTC
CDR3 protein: CASSLPQGGETQYF

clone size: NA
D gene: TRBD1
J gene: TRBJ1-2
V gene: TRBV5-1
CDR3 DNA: TGCGCCAGCAGAGGACAGGGGGGGAACTATGGCTACACCTTC
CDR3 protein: CASRGQGGNYGYTF

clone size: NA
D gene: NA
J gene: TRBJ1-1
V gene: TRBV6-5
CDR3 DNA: TGTGCCAGTATTAGGTACACTGAAGCTTTCTTT
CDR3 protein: CASIRYTEAFF

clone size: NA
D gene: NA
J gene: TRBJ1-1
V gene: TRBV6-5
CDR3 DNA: TGTGCCAGCACTGTCAGGATTAACACTGAAGCTTTCTTT
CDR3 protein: CASTVRINTEAFF

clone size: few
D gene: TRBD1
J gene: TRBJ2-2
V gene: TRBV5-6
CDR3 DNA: TGTGCCAGCAGCTATGGACAGGGGGTTGTCACCGGGGAGCTGTTTTTT
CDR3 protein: CASSYGQGVVTGELFF

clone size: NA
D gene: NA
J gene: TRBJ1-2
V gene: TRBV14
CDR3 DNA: TGTGCCAGCAGCCAAGGAGGAGACGGCCGGGGCTACACCTTC
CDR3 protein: CASSQGGDGRGYTF

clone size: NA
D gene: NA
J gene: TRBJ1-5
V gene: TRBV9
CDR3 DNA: TGTGCCAGCAGCGTGGGGGATGGCAATCAGCCCCAGCATTTT
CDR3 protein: CASSVGDGNQPQHF

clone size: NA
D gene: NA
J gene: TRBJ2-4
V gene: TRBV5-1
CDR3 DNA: TGCGCCAGCAGCCCGCTAGCCAAAAACATTCAGTACTTC
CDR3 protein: CASSPLAKNIQYF

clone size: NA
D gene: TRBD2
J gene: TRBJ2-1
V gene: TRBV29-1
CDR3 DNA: TGCAGCGCAGTCGGACTAGCGACTTACAATGAGCAGTTCTTC
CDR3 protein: CSAVGLATYNEQFF

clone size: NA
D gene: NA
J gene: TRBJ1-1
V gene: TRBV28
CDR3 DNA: TGTGCCAGCAGTTTTAATTCTCTTGAAGCTTTCTTT
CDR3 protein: CASSFNSLEAFF

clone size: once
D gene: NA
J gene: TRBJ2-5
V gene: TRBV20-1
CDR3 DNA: TGCAGTGCGAAGGGGGAGGGGACCCAGTACTTC
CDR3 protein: CSAKGEGTQYF

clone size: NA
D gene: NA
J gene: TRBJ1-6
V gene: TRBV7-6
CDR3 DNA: TGTGCCAGCAGCTTGGGTAACTCCTATAATTCACCCCTCCACTTT
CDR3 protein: CASSLGNSYNSPLHF

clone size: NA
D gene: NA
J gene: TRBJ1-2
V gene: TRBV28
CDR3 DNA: TGTGCCAGCAGGCTTCAGGGAGGCTATGGCTACACCTTC
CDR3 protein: CASRLQGGYGYTF

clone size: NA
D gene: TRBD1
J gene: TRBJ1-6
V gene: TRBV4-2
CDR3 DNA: TGTGCCAGCAGCCAAGTGGGCTCGGGACAGCGTAATTCACCCCTCCACTTT
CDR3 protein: CASSQVGSGQRNSPLHF

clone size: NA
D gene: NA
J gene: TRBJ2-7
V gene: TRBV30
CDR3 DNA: TGTGCCTGGAGTGAGGGTCCCTACGAGCAGTACTTC
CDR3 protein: CAWSEGPYEQYF

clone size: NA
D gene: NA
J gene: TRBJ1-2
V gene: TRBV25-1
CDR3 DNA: TGTGCCAGCAGTGACCACCTTCCCGGGAGCCAAGGGTATGGCTACACCTTC
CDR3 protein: CASSDHLPGSQGYGYTF

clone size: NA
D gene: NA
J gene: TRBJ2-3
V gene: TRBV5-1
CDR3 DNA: TGCGCCAGCAGCTTAGGGGGTCCTCCTGATACGCAGTATTTT
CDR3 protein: CASSLGGPPDTQYF

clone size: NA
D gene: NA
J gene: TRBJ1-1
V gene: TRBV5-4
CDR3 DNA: TGTGCCAGCAGTCGGCCGGGGGTGGACACTGAAGCTTTCTTT
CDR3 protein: CASSRPGVDTEAFF

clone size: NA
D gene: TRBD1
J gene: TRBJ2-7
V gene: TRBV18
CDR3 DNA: TGTGCCAGCTCACCTCGGACAGGCGACGAGCAGTACTTC
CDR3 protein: CASSPRTGDEQYF

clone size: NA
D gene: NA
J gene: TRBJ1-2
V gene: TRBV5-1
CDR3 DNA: TGCGCCAGCAGCTTAGACCTCTCCGGCTACACCTTC
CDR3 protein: CASSLDLSGYTF